Following are 9 T cell receptor beta chains from one sample sequenced in a study of Graves' ophthalmopathy and Graves' hyperthyroidism. RNA transcripts were the template, and TCR beta CDR3 regions were amplified from them. RT-PCR was first run with HTBI primers, then multiplex PCR in a second round. TCRdb analysed the multiplex PCR reads with MiXCR anew, one entry per CDR3 protein. Counted here are about half a million distinct CDR3 sequences, over 13% occurring once; the ten biggest clones make up over 7.5%. The sample taken for sequencing was blood. These receptors all come from a woman aged 25 to 39 with Graves' ophthalmopathy.

This clonotype came up many times. The chain combines TRBV6-5 with TRBJ1-2, with 8 nucleotides matching TRBD1. In germline, CDR1 is MNHEY, CDR2 SVGAGI. Trimming cost V 2 bases and J 5 bases; bases outside gene matches: 7. CDR3 length equals 15 residues. The chain's CDR3 is CASSYPPGGRYGYTF. The CDR3 nucleotides read TGTGCCAGCAGTTACCCGCCAGGGGGCAGGTATGGCTACACCTTC.

This clonotype occurred many times. The chain has TRBV11-2 and TRBJ2-3, with D tentatively TRBD2 (6 bases). Germline assignment: CDR1 SGHAT and CDR2 FQNNGV. The CDR3 sequence is 15 residues long. The V gene lost 4 bases and the J gene lost 1 base, with 12 bases spanning the gap. The CDR3 loop is CASSWDSGGTDTQYF. CDR3 in DNA: TGTGCCAGCAGCTGGGATTCGGGGGGCACAGATACGCAGTATTTT.

This clonotype was picked up many times. V and J are TRBV5-1 and TRBJ1-2; D is possibly TRBD1 (5 bases). The CDR3 consists of 14 residues. The V gene's germline CDR1 is SGHRS and CDR2 YFSETQ. Trimming took off 0 bases at V and 4 bases at J, with 10 bases between the two ends. CDR3 loop: CASSLVGDFYGYTF. Here the CDR3 DNA reads TGCGCCAGCAGCTTGGTGGGGGATTTCTATGGCTACACCTTC.

The sample holds many counts of this clonotype. This may be a read error: a much more frequent sequence differs by one nucleotide. CDR3 bases: TGTGCCAGCAGCCACAGGGACATGAGCACTGAAGCTTTCTTT. This translates into CASSHRDMSTEAFF. The rearrangement uses TRBV7-2 and TRBJ1-1, with D tentatively TRBD1 (6 bases). Between the trimmed V and J ends, which lost 5 bases and 4 bases, there was a span of 14 bases. Germline V gives CDR1 SGHTA, CDR2 FQGNSA. The CDR3 consists of 14 residues.

Notes on this clonotype: A junction end diverges from the germline sequence, so it may reflect a read error. The CDR3 is CASSLSLDRLETF. The CDR3 DNA sequence: TGTGCCAGCAGTCTTAGCCTTGACAGGCTCGAAACCTTC. The chain combines TRBV27 with TRBJ2-5; weak D call: TRBD1 (6 bases). CDR1 MNHEY and CDR2 SMNVEV come from the germline V gene (reference sequence). CDR3 length: 13 residues.

The sample holds many counts of this clonotype. The rearrangement links TRBV4-1 to TRBJ1-1, with a weak D call TRBD1 (5 bases). This CDR3 contains 13 residues. Germline lookup yields CDR1 MGHRA and CDR2 YSYEKL. V was shortened by 2 bases and J by 3 bases, with 7 bases between the two germline ends. The CDR3 region has the DNA TGCGCCAGCAGCCAACCGGGACACACTGAAGCTTTCTTT. The encoded protein is CASSQPGHTEAFF.

This clonotype has ten or more counts. CDR3: CASSLTRTGNSPLHF. CDR3 nucleotide sequence: TGTGCCAGCAGCCTTACCCGGACAGGGAATTCACCCCTCCACTTT. The V call is TRBV6-1, the J call TRBJ1-6, with 8 bases that match TRBD1. This CDR3 comprises 15 residues. The junction had 8 bases not matched to a gene; V was cut back by 6 bases and J by 7 bases. Germline V gene sequence: CDR1 MNHNS, CDR2 SASEGT.

This clonotype was detected ten times or more. The chain employs TRBV20-1 and TRBJ1-2; D possibly corresponds to TRBD1 (5 bases). This CDR3 has 14 amino acids. Trimming stripped 0 bases from V and 2 bases from J, with 10 bases between. The V gene's germline CDR1 is DFQATT and CDR2 SNEGSKA (reference sequence). CDR3 residues: CSARDGWGNYGYTF. DNA for the CDR3: TGCAGTGCTAGAGACGGCTGGGGGAACTATGGCTACACCTTC.

This clonotype appeared many times. This chain connects TRBV20-1 to TRBJ1-5; TRBD1 matches at 11 bases. The V and J ends lost 6 bases and 8 bases, in that order; junction bases with no gene match: 6. In germline, CDR1 is DFQATT, CDR2 SNEGSKA (reference sequence). The CDR3 is 13 amino acids. CDR3 bases: TGCAGTGCCCGGACAGGGGGCATGGAGCCCCAGCATTTT. Encoded protein: CSARTGGMEPQHF.